These 2 T cell receptor beta chains were sequenced from one sample in a study of blood T cells in healthy people across ages. Then a second PCR, running roughly 7 to 12 cycles, was carried out with a sample-barcoded 5' primer and a J-beta primer mix. TCRdb re-derived calls from the 5' RACE reads in MiXCR, one entry per CDR3 protein. Of 1 million or so distinct CDR3 sequences in the sample, approximately 26% were seen once. The same sample was also studied in work on T cells of mothers and their children.

Sequencing used blood. The source of these receptors is a girl aged 2 to 9 in good health.

The chain joins TRBV4-2 to TRBJ2-5; D not certain. The CDR3 runs to 14 residues. Per germline, CDR1 LGHNA and CDR2 YNFKEQ. Trimming pared 1 base from V and 5 bases from J, leaving 11 bases between. Written as DNA, the CDR3 is TGTGCCAGCAGCCAAGCACCTAGTTCGGAGACCCAGTACTTC. The encoded protein is CASSQAPSSETQYF.

V usage is TRBV7-6 and J usage is TRBJ1-4; TRBD1 matches at 8 bases. CDR3 length: 16 amino acids. V trimming: 5 bases; J trimming: 6 bases; junction bases outside the gene matches: 11. Germline values: CDR1 SGHVS, CDR2 FNYEAQ. The CDR3 nucleotides are TGTGCCAGCAGCCAGGACAGGGAACGGCAGGATGAAAAACTGTTTTTT. This gives the protein CASSQDRERQDEKLFF.